The 23 T cell receptor beta chains presented below share a single source sample, sequenced in a study of T cell repertoires in cytomegalovirus infection. TCRdb re-derived calls from the reads in MiXCR, one entry per CDR3 protein. Of about 98,000 distinct CDR3 sequences listed, approximately 17% are singletons. The sequenced material came from PBMCs. These receptors were collected from a human donor in good health (CMV status not recorded). Some clones in this sample may be carry-over from other donors' samples.

The genes are TRBV20-1 and TRBJ1-1; a weak D match, TRBD1 (6 bases). Germline-derived CDR1 and CDR2 are DFQATT and SNEGSKA (reference sequence). Trimming shortened V by 3 bases and J by 1 base, and 9 bases separated the two germline ends. This CDR3 is 13 amino acids long. DNA of the CDR3: TGCAGTGCTAGTTGGGGGCGGAACACTGAAGCTTTCTTT. It codes for CSASWGRNTEAFF.

This clonotype was recorded only once. Just one base apart from a much larger clone, this may be a read error. The CDR3 end shows no conserved phenylalanine or tryptophan, and so a read error is likely. The rearrangement joins TRBV7-2 to TRBJ2-7; D is unresolved. This CDR3 spans 13 amino acids. V lost 7 bases, J lost 6 bases, and 16 bases lay in between. CDR1 is SGHTA, CDR2 FQGNSA, per germline. This CDR3 reads CASTSNMEREQYI. CDR3 nucleotides: TGTGCCAGCACCTCAAACATGGAGCGCGAGCAGTACATC.

V gene TRBV20-1 combines with J gene TRBJ2-7; 9 positions match TRBD1. Germline trimming cut 5 bases from V and 2 bases from J; bases unmatched to any gene: 4. Germline loops: CDR1 DFQATT, CDR2 SNEGSKA (reference sequence). The CDR3 sequence is 13 residues long. This chain's CDR3 is CSAPGQGPYEQYF. CDR3 coding DNA: TGCAGTGCTCCGGGACAGGGCCCCTACGAGCAGTACTTC.

This sequence joins TRBV28 and TRBJ2-7, with 7 nucleotides matching TRBD1. After removal of 4 bases from V and 5 bases from J, the junction contained 5 bases not matched to a gene. This CDR3 comprises 13 residues. Germline CDR1 and CDR2: MDHEN and SYDVKM. The CDR3 reads CASSSATGNEQYF. The CDR3 DNA follows: TGTGCCAGCAGTTCCGCGACAGGGAACGAGCAGTACTTC.

This clonotype showed up just once. The V call is TRBV5-1, the J call TRBJ2-3; 11 bases are shared with TRBD2. Unmatched junction bases numbered 8, after V lost 0 bases and J lost 2 bases. This CDR3 spans 18 amino acids. Germline values: CDR1 SGHRS, CDR2 YFSETQ. The CDR3 here is CASSLDPLAGGSTDTQYF. Here the CDR3 DNA reads TGCGCCAGCAGCTTGGACCCTCTAGCGGGGGGTTCCACAGATACGCAGTATTTT.

The chain employs TRBV7-3 and TRBJ2-7; the D is unclear. Trimming removed 5 bases at V and 6 bases at J, with 14 bases between. The CDR3 is 13 residues long. From germline, CDR1 is SGHTA and CDR2 FQGTGA. The CDR3 loop reads CASSGRPKGEQYF. CDR3 bases: TGTGCCAGCAGCGGACGGCCAAAGGGCGAGCAGTACTTC.

In this sample, this clonotype turned up many times. The gene calls are TRBV28 and TRBJ1-4; D not resolved. In germline, CDR1 is MDHEN, CDR2 SYDVKM. Trimming took off 2 bases at V and 8 bases at J, with 12 bases between the two ends. The CDR3 has 14 amino acids. CDR3 region: CASSLMTPAEKLFF. The CDR3 bases are TGTGCCAGCAGTTTAATGACGCCAGCAGAAAAACTGTTTTTT.

This rearrangement joins TRBV7-9 to TRBJ2-3; D not certain. Germline V gene data show CDR1 as SEHNR and CDR2 as FQNEAQ (reference sequence). V lost 7 bases and J 2 bases, leaving 16 bases between the germline ends. CDR3 length: 15 residues. CDR3 sequence (DNA): TGTGCCAGCACCTTGGGGTACAGAAACACAGATACGCAGTATTTT. Its translation: CASTLGYRNTDTQYF.

This clonotype was seen a few times. The chain joins TRBV7-3 to TRBJ1-5; D is possibly TRBD1 (6 bases). Per germline, CDR1 SGHTA and CDR2 FQGTGA. The ends were cut back, 0 bases at V and 7 bases at J, with 19 bases in the middle. The CDR3 has 17 amino acids. CDR3 nucleotide sequence: TGTGCCAGCAGCTTAACCAAAAGTAAGACAGGCGGACAGCCCCAGCATTTT. This sequence encodes CASSLTKSKTGGQPQHF.

The V gene is TRBV2, the J gene TRBJ2-3, with a possible D match to TRBD2 (5 bases). CDR1 and CDR2 (germline): SNHLY, FYNNEI. The CDR3 extends over 12 amino acids. The V end lost 8 bases, the J end lost 1 base, and 7 bases lay between the germline ends. Here the CDR3 reads CASGGRTDTQYF. DNA for the CDR3: TGTGCCAGCGGAGGACGCACAGATACGCAGTATTTT.

This clonotype was found a few times. The chain links TRBV2 to TRBJ2-2; D gene unclear. V was cut by 4 bases and J by 0 bases, with 9 bases left in between. The CDR3 covers 15 residues. The germline gives CDR1 SNHLY, CDR2 FYNNEI. The CDR3 protein is CASSGGSANTGELFF. In DNA, the CDR3 is TGTGCCAGCAGTGGGGGAAGCGCGAACACCGGGGAGCTGTTTTTT.

The chain employs TRBV29-1 and TRBJ1-4, with TRBD1 matching over 7 bases. The CDR3 totals 13 residues. Unmatched junction bases numbered 6, after V lost 6 bases and J lost 5 bases. Germline CDR1 reads SQVTM; CDR2 reads ANQGSEA. The CDR3 loop reads CSVKTGSNEKLFF. The CDR3 region has the DNA TGCAGCGTAAAGACAGGGTCGAATGAAAAACTGTTTTTT.

This clonotype appeared a few times. The genes are TRBV28 and TRBJ1-5; TRBD1 agrees at 7 bases. The CDR3 is 15 amino acids. The germline gives CDR1 MDHEN, CDR2 SYDVKM. Germline trimming cut 3 bases from V and 6 bases from J; bases unmatched to any gene: 8. Here the CDR3 reads CASSLPGQAFQPQHF. For the CDR3, the DNA is TGTGCCAGCAGTTTGCCTGGACAGGCGTTTCAGCCCCAGCATTTT.

This clonotype was seen more than once but under ten times. CDR3 nucleotide sequence: TGTGCCAGCAGCCAGGGACTGTTCTACGAGCAGTACTTC. This translates into CASSQGLFYEQYF. This sequence joins TRBV14 and TRBJ2-7; perhaps TRBD2 as D (6 bases). This CDR3 has 13 residues. Germline CDR1 SGHDN, CDR2 FVKESK. Trimming cost V 3 bases and J 3 bases, with 9 bases left between them.

V gene TRBV27 combines with J gene TRBJ2-2, with no clear D. Germline V gene sequence: CDR1 MNHEY, CDR2 SMNVEV (reference sequence). V lost 2 bases to trimming and J lost 5 bases, with 6 bases between them. The CDR3 sequence is 13 residues long. DNA for the CDR3: TGTGCCAGCAGTTTAAAGAGGACCGGGGAGCTGTTTTTT. Residues: CASSLKRTGELFF.

Ten or more counts support this clonotype. The chain recombines TRBV6-1 with TRBJ1-6; D call uncertain. Germline V gene sequence: CDR1 MNHNS, CDR2 SASEGT. This CDR3 has 13 amino acids. Trimming took off 6 bases at V and 7 bases at J, with 10 bases between the two ends. The CDR3 DNA sequence: TGTGCCAGCAGAGCGACGGGAAATTCACCCCTCCACTTT. Translating it yields CASRATGNSPLHF.

This clonotype was seen more than once but under ten times. The chain has TRBV7-2 and TRBJ2-3; D not certain. CDR3 length: 15 amino acids. V was cut by 4 bases and J by 9 bases, with 20 bases left in between. Germline values: CDR1 SGHTA, CDR2 FQGNSA. The CDR3 nucleotides read TGTGCCAGCAGCTCGGCCCCCTCCGATCAGCAGACGCAGTATTTT. Amino acid sequence: CASSSAPSDQQTQYF.

V is TRBV7-9 and J is TRBJ2-5; D not resolved. The CDR3 is made up of 14 amino acids. Germline lookup yields CDR1 SEHNR and CDR2 FQNEAQ (reference sequence). V dropped 0 bases and J dropped 5 bases, with 10 bases sitting between them. Here the CDR3 DNA reads TGTGCCAGCAGCTTAGCTCTCGCGGCGGAGACCCAGTACTTC. It translates to CASSLALAAETQYF.

J is TRBJ2-3 and V is TRBV4-2, with 10 bases that match TRBD2. The CDR3 contains 18 residues. From germline, CDR1 is LGHNA and CDR2 YNFKEQ. The junction had 11 bases not matched to a gene; V was cut back by 1 base and J by 4 bases. The chain's CDR3 is CASSQVSGGAVVSDTQYF. CDR3 coding DNA: TGTGCCAGCAGCCAAGTGAGCGGGGGGGCCGTTGTGTCAGATACGCAGTATTTT.

This clonotype came up many times. The chain employs TRBV7-9 and TRBJ1-2; D possibly corresponds to TRBD1 (6 bases). This CDR3 has 24 amino acids. Germline V gives CDR1 SEHNR, CDR2 FQNEAQ (reference sequence). V was pared by 5 bases and J by 1 base, with 41 bases between. Written as DNA, the CDR3 is TGTGCCAGCAGCGCGACCGACCTAACAGGGACCTCATTGGTTCGTGGCCCAGATAACTATGGCTACACCTTC. Protein sequence: CASSATDLTGTSLVRGPDNYGYTF.

The J gene is TRBJ2-5, the V gene TRBV11-2; 7 bases line up with TRBD1. CDR3 size: 15 residues. Germline V gene data show CDR1 as SGHAT and CDR2 as FQNNGV. V trimming: 2 bases; J trimming: 2 bases; junction bases outside the gene matches: 5. CDR3 in amino acids: CASSLLWGQQETQYF. Written as DNA, the CDR3 is TGTGCCAGCAGCTTATTATGGGGACAGCAAGAGACCCAGTACTTC.

This clonotype turned up a few times. The chain employs TRBV5-5 and TRBJ1-1, with 8 nucleotides matching TRBD1. J lost 4 bases, V lost 4 bases, and 3 bases had no gene match. Per the germline V gene, CDR1 is SGHKS and CDR2 is YYEKEE (reference sequence). CDR3 size: 13 residues. The CDR3 loop is CASSKDRVTEAFF. CDR3 in DNA: TGTGCCAGCAGCAAGGACAGGGTCACTGAAGCTTTCTTT.

This clonotype was seen many times. The chain couples TRBV25-1 to TRBJ2-5, with a tentative D call TRBD1 (7 bases). The CDR3 covers 14 residues. Germline-derived CDR1 and CDR2 are MGHDK and SYGVNS. V was cut by 3 bases and J by 4 bases, with 12 bases left in between. In DNA form, the CDR3 reads TGTGCCAGCAGTGATCAGGGGGGAGGAGAGACCCAGTACTTC. It specifies CASSDQGGGETQYF.